The entry that follows covers one T cell receptor beta chain sequence. Antigen unknown. This record belongs to a study of beta chain features in type 1 diabetes. Points from the study as a whole: Significant though moderate, a shortening of TCRB CDR3s appeared in all four CD4+ subsets of Type 1 diabetes patients. Patients' naive, central memory and Treg TCRB repertoires seemed closer to one another than those of healthy donors.

The single heparinised draw taken from each donor contained 90 to 150 mL of blood on average. The CDR3 spans 12 residues. V was pared by 1 base and J by 8 bases, with 5 bases between. The V gene's germline CDR1 is MGHDK and CDR2 SYGVNS. Since all of the isolated RNA was reverse transcribed, expressed TCRB transcripts were what got sequenced. Sequencing was performed with immunoSEQ multiplex PCR; in TCRdb, only in-frame clones are kept and a portion is missing. The top ten hold around 0.044% of the sample, which has fewer than 350,000 clones, about 20% seen once. The sample taken for sequencing was naive CD4+ T cells from blood. This clonotype was obtained from a woman aged 18-29 years in good health. This sequence joins TRBV25-1 and TRBJ2-2; D is undetermined. The CDR3 sequence: CASSELAGELFF. The CDR3 DNA is TGTGCCAGCAGTGAATTGGCAGGGGAGCTGTTTTTT.